This T cell receptor beta chain was recovered during a study of T-cell reconstitution after alpha-beta-depleted transplantation in children. The TCRbeta library incorporated unique molecular identifiers. One entry per CDR3 protein results from TCRdb running MiXCR on the PCR reads. Of over 400,000 distinct CDR3 sequences in the sample, under 15% are singletons; the top ten hold roughly 5.4%. This clonotype was seen many times. Trimming removed 0 bases from V and 7 bases from J; junction bases left unmatched: 9. CDR3 length equals 15 residues. Germline-derived CDR1 and CDR2 are SQVTM and ANQGSEA. V is TRBV29-1 and J is TRBJ2-5; the match to TRBD2 covers 9 bases. Sequencing was performed on PBMCs from the stem cell graft donor, taken from the stem cell graft. The receptor was isolated from a human donor who donated a stem cell graft to a child with combined immunodeficiency. The CDR3 nucleotides read TGCAGCGTTGAAGATCCGACTAGCGGTGGAAGGACCCAGTACTTC. As protein: CSVEDPTSGGRTQYF.